The 17 T cell receptor beta chains below all came from one sample that was sequenced in a study of OX40 agonist ivuxolimab in advanced cancers. TCRdb's table, derived via immunoSEQ multiplex PCR, lists solely in-frame clones and lacks some. Of about 58,000 clones in the sample, 70% to 90% were seen once. The source was CD4+ or CD8+ T cells sorted from blood, collected in a trial of the OX40 agonist ivuxolimab. These TCRs come from an adult with an advanced solid tumor such as melanoma, head and neck, liver or kidney cancer.

V gene TRBV7-8 combines with J gene TRBJ2-7; maybe TRBD2 (5 bases). This CDR3 spans 14 amino acids. Germline CDR1 and CDR2: SGHVS and FQNEAQ. V gave up 10 bases and J gave up 3 bases, with 19 bases separating them. The CDR3 sequence: CATSGRGAIYEQYF. CDR3 bases: TGTGCCACCTCAGGTCGGGGTGCCATCTACGAGCAGTACTTC.

V gene TRBV13 combines with J gene TRBJ1-2, with D perhaps TRBD1 (6 bases). Germline V gene data show CDR1 as PRHDT and CDR2 as FYEKMQ (reference sequence). The CDR3 runs to 13 residues. V gave up 5 bases and J gave up 2 bases, with 9 bases separating them. The CDR3 reads CASSPRGNYGYTF. The CDR3 bases are TGTGCCAGCAGCCCCAGGGGAAACTATGGCTACACCTTC.

CDR3 protein: CASSQGSGPDTQYF. CDR3 DNA: TGTGCCAGTAGCCAGGGTTCGGGGCCAGATACGCAGTATTTT. This rearrangement joins TRBV19 to TRBJ2-3; D tentatively fits TRBD1 or TRBD2 (5 bases each). CDR1 is LNHDA, CDR2 SQIVND, per germline (reference sequence). The CDR3 is 14 residues long. The V gene lost 6 bases and the J gene lost 4 bases, with 14 bases spanning the gap.

V usage is TRBV7-9 and J usage is TRBJ2-1; D is perhaps TRBD1 (6 bases). The CDR3 extends over 15 amino acids. The V and J ends lost 5 bases and 3 bases respectively, with 14 bases between them. Germline assignment: CDR1 SEHNR and CDR2 FQNEAQ (reference sequence). The CDR3 DNA follows: TGTGCCAGCAGCCCGCCTCAGGGGTACTACAATGAGCAGTTCTTC. Translation gives CASSPPQGYYNEQFF.

The CDR3 is CASSVSRTGGDYGYTF. DNA of the CDR3: TGTGCCAGCAGCGTATCCCGGACAGGGGGGGACTATGGCTACACCTTC. The chain joins TRBV9 to TRBJ1-2; 10 nucleotides line up with TRBD1. The V gene end was trimmed by 1 base and the J gene end by 3 bases; junction bases not matched to a gene: 6. This CDR3 has 16 amino acids. Germline loops: CDR1 SGDLS, CDR2 YYNGEE.

The rearrangement uses TRBV28 and TRBJ1-5, with no clear D. This CDR3 spans 15 amino acids. Germline CDR1 is MDHEN and CDR2 is SYDVKM. Trimming cost V 2 bases and J 4 bases, with 12 bases left between them. CDR3 in amino acids: CASSLSLAGNQPQHF. CDR3 coding DNA: TGTGCCAGCAGTTTAAGTCTGGCAGGAAATCAGCCCCAGCATTTT.

This clone has only one observation. The chain is built from TRBV2 and TRBJ2-7, with D hard to call. The V end was cut by 7 bases, the J end by 5 bases, with 18 bases between. CDR1 and CDR2 from the germline V gene are SNHLY and FYNNEI. The CDR3 contains 14 residues. CDR3 residues: CASKTYGQGHEQYF. The CDR3 nucleotides are TGTGCCAGCAAGACTTACGGCCAAGGCCACGAGCAGTACTTC.

V usage is TRBV28 and J usage is TRBJ2-7; D is possibly TRBD2 (6 bases). This CDR3 has 14 residues. V gave up 10 bases and J gave up 4 bases, with 20 bases separating them. Per the germline V gene, CDR1 is MDHEN and CDR2 is SYDVKM. CDR3 DNA sequence: TGTGCCACAGCAGAGACGGGAGTCGGATACGAGCAGTACTTC. Translated, it gives CATAETGVGYEQYF.

The gene calls are TRBV5-6 and TRBJ2-2; 15 bases line up with TRBD2. Germline V gene data show CDR1 as SGHDT and CDR2 as YYEEEE. V was pared by 4 bases and J by 7 bases, with 11 bases of the junction left unmatched. CDR3 length: 18 residues. The CDR3, as DNA: TGTGCCAGCAGCCGGACTAGCGGGAGGGCCTTGAGCAACGGGGAGCTGTTTTTT. Amino acids: CASSRTSGRALSNGELFF.

The rearrangement joins TRBV7-9 to TRBJ2-1, with unresolved D. V lost 2 bases and J 6 bases, leaving 2 bases between the germline ends. The germline V gene encodes CDR1 SEHNR and CDR2 FQNEAQ (reference sequence). The CDR3 totals 11 residues. The CDR3 here is CASSLFNEQFF. DNA for the CDR3: TGTGCCAGCAGCTTATTCAATGAGCAGTTCTTC. The full variable domain, its missing parts supplied by reference TRBV7-9 and TRBJ2-1, is DTGVSQNPRHKITKRGQNVTFRCDPISEHNRLYWYRQTLGQGPEFLTYFQNEAQLEKSRLLSDRFSAERPKGSFSTLEIQRTEQGDSAMYLCASSLFNEQFFGPGTRLTVL.

V gene TRBV2 combines with J gene TRBJ2-7; a possible D gene is TRBD1 (5 bases). This CDR3 has 12 residues. Germline loops: CDR1 SNHLY, CDR2 FYNNEI. V was shortened by 7 bases and J by 3 bases, with 10 bases between the two germline ends. The CDR3 protein is CASTRVRYEQYF. As DNA, the CDR3 is TGTGCCAGCACCAGGGTCCGCTACGAGCAGTACTTC.

J is TRBJ2-7 and V is TRBV6-5; D is undetermined. The CDR3 loop spans 15 amino acids. V was cut by 6 bases and J by 0 bases, with 15 bases left in between. Germline V gives CDR1 MNHEY, CDR2 SVGAGI. Here the CDR3 reads CASSDSRWNSYEQYF. CDR3 DNA: TGTGCCAGCAGCGATTCACGGTGGAACTCCTACGAGCAGTACTTC.

The chain has TRBV7-8 and TRBJ2-1; D call uncertain. Germline-derived CDR1 and CDR2 are SGHVS and FQNEAQ. The CDR3 has 13 residues. V was clipped by 6 bases and J by 7 bases, with 13 bases between them. In DNA form, the CDR3 reads TGTGCCAGCAGTCCCCCCGTTACGAATGAGCAGTTCTTC. Its translation is CASSPPVTNEQFF.

The chain has TRBV10-3 and TRBJ1-1; TRBD1 might be the D (5 bases). V was shortened by 4 bases and J by 1 base, with 7 bases between the two germline ends. This CDR3 is 13 amino acids long. CDR1 is ENHRY and CDR2 is SYGVKD in the germline V gene. DNA of the CDR3: TGTGCCATCAGTGTGACAGCGAACACTGAAGCTTTCTTT. It is translated as CAISVTANTEAFF.

V is TRBV14 and J is TRBJ2-3; 8 nucleotides line up with TRBD2. This CDR3 is 15 amino acids long. The germline V gene has CDR1 SGHDN and CDR2 FVKESK. V trimming: 4 bases; J trimming: 4 bases; junction bases outside the gene matches: 7. This CDR3 reads CASSLIGGGPDTQYF. CDR3 DNA: TGTGCCAGCAGCCTTATCGGGGGGGGCCCAGATACGCAGTATTTT.

V and J are TRBV29-1 and TRBJ2-6; no clear D gene. Between the trimmed V and J ends, which lost 2 bases and 0 bases, there was a span of 8 bases. CDR1 and CDR2 (germline): SQVTM, ANQGSEA. CDR3 size: 15 residues. DNA for the CDR3: TGCAGCGTTGAATTTACAGCCTCTGGGGCCAACGTCCTGACTTTC. As protein: CSVEFTASGANVLTF.

This chain uses TRBV5-4 with TRBJ2-1; a possible D gene is TRBD2 (6 bases). The V and J ends lost 3 bases and 8 bases respectively, with 21 bases between them. The CDR3 runs 16 residues. Germline CDR1 SGHNT, CDR2 YYREEE (reference sequence). In nucleotides, the CDR3 is TGTGCCAGCAGCTACGGGACTCCTAACCCCCTCGATGAGCAGTTCTTC. Protein product: CASSYGTPNPLDEQFF.